This paragraph covers one T cell receptor (beta chain) sequence. Antigen: not known. This sample was included in a study of cytomegalovirus exposure and HLA in healthy donors. The study's findings and limits: The study designated 150 to 200 TCR beta chains cytomegalovirus-associated. In a later analysis, TCR association rates varied by HLA locus: DRB1 most, HLA-C fewest. The study dropped some indistinguishable V segments, TRBV6-2 and TRBV6-3 among them.

This PCR relied on a set of 60 Vbeta primers and 13 Jbeta primers. Measured with immunoSEQ multiplex PCR; TCRdb has only the in-frame clones, and not every one. There are about 160,000 clones in the sample; over 65% occur only once, and approximately 7.1% lies in the top ten. Germline V gene lookup returns CDR1 MNHNS and CDR2 SASEGT. CDR3 length: 12 residues. With 6 bases removed from V and 11 bases from J, the gap between germline ends came to 17 bases. Sequencing was carried out using PBMCs. The rearrangement links TRBV6-1 to TRBJ2-7; tentatively, D is TRBD1 (6 bases). This TCR came from a man in his forties in good health and CMV-seropositive. The CDR3, as DNA: TGTGCCAGCAGCCGAAGACAGGCCCCCAAGTACTTC. It translates to CASSRRQAPKYF.